Following are 18 T cell receptor beta chains from one sample sequenced in a study of blood T cell repertoires in COVID-19. This table comes from immunoSEQ multiplex PCR, and its TCRdb copy is limited to in-frame clones, with some not included. Seen here are roughly 230,000 clones, 85% observed once, and the top ten hold less than 6.5%. What was sequenced was peripheral blood. The receptors come from a man aged 45 to 65 with COVID-19, enrolled during active disease.

The rearrangement uses TRBV5-6 and TRBJ1-5; D gene unclear. Per germline, CDR1 SGHDT and CDR2 YYEEEE. V lost 5 bases and J lost 6, with 18 bases in between. The CDR3 contains 15 residues. The CDR3 spells CASSLGRTSLQPQHF. Written as DNA, the CDR3 is TGTGCCAGCAGTCTCGGGCGCACTAGCCTTCAGCCCCAGCATTTT.

The chain links TRBV5-4 to TRBJ1-1; D is perhaps TRBD1 (6 bases). The CDR3 is 13 amino acids. The germline V gene encodes CDR1 SGHNT and CDR2 YYREEE (reference sequence). V was shortened by 6 bases and J by 4 bases, with 13 bases between the two germline ends. CDR3 bases: TGTGCCAGCAAGGGGGGGATGGGCACTGAAGCTTTCTTT. Translating it yields CASKGGMGTEAFF.

A few counts support this clone. The chain is built from TRBV7-9 and TRBJ2-7; 9 nucleotides agree with TRBD1. V shed 5 bases, J shed 3 bases, and the junction held 8 bases outside the gene matches. Germline CDR1 and CDR2: SEHNR and FQNEAQ (reference sequence). CDR3 size: 15 residues. The CDR3 protein is CASSPQWGQGYEQYF. The CDR3 coding sequence is TGTGCCAGCAGCCCCCAATGGGGACAGGGCTACGAGCAGTACTTC.

With regard to this clone: Other nucleotide sequences in the sample specify the same CDR3. The rearrangement uses TRBV5-1 and TRBJ2-5, with 7 bases matching TRBD1. Germline V gene sequence: CDR1 SGHRS, CDR2 YFSETQ. V was pared by 1 base and J by 3 bases, with 0 bases of the junction left unmatched. The CDR3 runs 13 residues. Written as DNA, the CDR3 is TGCGCCAGCAGCTTGACAGGGGAAGAGACCCAGTACTTC. Encoded protein: CASSLTGEETQYF.

This chain uses TRBV7-2 with TRBJ1-1; TRBD1 is a possible D gene (5 bases). Germline V gene sequence: CDR1 SGHTA, CDR2 FQGNSA. V was trimmed by 3 bases and J by 3 bases, leaving 8 bases between them. The CDR3 is 13 residues long. CDR3 protein: CASSFTGYTEAFF. The CDR3, as DNA: TGTGCCAGCAGCTTCACAGGATACACTGAAGCTTTCTTT.

This clone was picked up many times. This chain joins TRBV29-1 and TRBJ2-7; D not certain. The CDR3 runs to 11 residues. Germline CDR1 SQVTM, CDR2 ANQGSEA. The V gene lost 2 bases and the J gene lost 0 bases, with 2 bases spanning the gap. CDR3 sequence (DNA): TGCAGCGTTGAACACTCCTACGAGCAGTACTTC. The encoded protein is CSVEHSYEQYF.

This clone showed up just once. The rearrangement joins TRBV10-3 to TRBJ1-1, with a tentative D call TRBD1 (5 bases). CDR1 and CDR2 (germline): ENHRY, SYGVKD. Trimming stripped 7 bases from V and 5 bases from J, with 17 bases between. This CDR3 has 14 amino acids. This chain's CDR3 is CAINQIWGETEAFF. The CDR3 nucleotides are TGTGCCATCAATCAGATATGGGGGGAAACTGAAGCTTTCTTT.

This sequence joins TRBV19 and TRBJ2-7; 8 nucleotides line up with TRBD2. The CDR3 runs 14 residues. Germline lookup yields CDR1 LNHDA and CDR2 SQIVND (reference sequence). The V and J ends lost 2 bases and 2 bases, in that order; junction bases with no gene match: 2. This chain's CDR3 is CASSILGGAYEQYF. CDR3 bases: TGTGCCAGTAGTATACTCGGGGGGGCCTACGAGCAGTACTTC.

The table lists this clone with a few counts. The chain carries TRBV14 and TRBJ2-5, with D unresolved. The CDR3 sequence is 13 residues long. V was shortened by 11 bases and J by 3 bases, with 16 bases between the two germline ends. Germline values: CDR1 SGHDN, CDR2 FVKESK. The CDR3 coding sequence is TGTGCCCCTTCCAGCGAAAAGGAAGAGACCCAGTACTTC. Encoded protein: CAPSSEKEETQYF. The variable domain in full, with the rest retrieved from reference TRBV14 and TRBJ2-5, is EAGVTQFPSHSVIEKGQTVTLRCDPISGHDNLYWYRRVMGKEIKFLLHFVKESKQDESGMPNNRFLAERTGGTYSTLKVQPAELEDSGVYFCAPSSEKEETQYFGPGTRLLVL.

J is TRBJ1-1 and V is TRBV7-9; D may be TRBD1 (5 bases). The V end was cut by 0 bases, the J end by 6 bases, with 8 bases between. The CDR3 extends over 13 amino acids. Germline V gene sequence: CDR1 SEHNR, CDR2 FQNEAQ (reference sequence). CDR3 in amino acids: CASSLAGVPEAFF. CDR3 nucleotide sequence: TGTGCCAGCAGCTTAGCAGGGGTCCCTGAAGCTTTCTTT.

This clone appeared a single time. The rearrangement joins TRBV6-5 to TRBJ1-4; D possibly corresponds to TRBD1 (5 bases). V was shortened by 6 bases and J by 6 bases, with 14 bases between the two germline ends. CDR3 length equals 14 residues. CDR1 is MNHEY and CDR2 is SVGAGI in the germline V gene. CDR3 nucleotides: TGTGCCAGCAGGTCCAGGGTATTAGATGAAAAACTGTTTTTT. As protein: CASRSRVLDEKLFF.

The chain couples TRBV10-3 to TRBJ2-1; TRBD2 aligns across 10 bases. V lost 2 bases to trimming and J lost 3 bases; unmatched junction nucleotides: 4. Germline V gives CDR1 ENHRY, CDR2 SYGVKD. The CDR3 has 16 amino acids. The CDR3, as DNA: TGTGCCATCAGTGAGGGGCTAGCGGGAGTCTACAATGAGCAGTTCTTC. This translates into CAISEGLAGVYNEQFF.

The rearrangement joins TRBV7-9 to TRBJ1-2; a weak D match, TRBD1 (6 bases). The CDR3 sequence is 15 residues long. Deletions cut 5 bases from V and 1 base from J, with 14 bases between. Per germline, CDR1 SEHNR and CDR2 FQNEAQ (reference sequence). CDR3: CASSEQGRFNYGYTF. In DNA form, the CDR3 reads TGTGCCAGCAGCGAACAGGGACGGTTTAACTATGGCTACACCTTC.

CDR3 DNA sequence: TGTGCCAGCAGCTTGGATGGGACACTTAATGAAAAACTGTTTTTT. As protein: CASSLDGTLNEKLFF. The rearrangement uses TRBV5-4 and TRBJ1-4, with TRBD1 as a possible D gene (6 bases). Germline V gene data show CDR1 as SGHNT and CDR2 as YYREEE (reference sequence). CDR3 length: 15 amino acids. Between the trimmed V and J ends, which lost 0 bases and 4 bases, there was a span of 10 bases. Based on the CDR3 plus reference TRBV5-4 and TRBJ1-4, the full variable domain is ETGVTQSPTHLIKTRGQQVTLRCSSQSGHNTVSWYQQALGQGPQFIFQYYREEENGRGNFPPRFSGLQFPNYSSELNVNALELDDSALYLCASSLDGTLNEKLFFGSGTQLSVL.

This clone was recorded a few times. CDR3 sequence: CASSDDRASYNEQFF. CDR3 DNA sequence: TGTGCCAGCAGTGATGACAGGGCCTCCTACAATGAGCAGTTCTTC. This rearrangement joins TRBV2 to TRBJ2-1; 7 bases are shared with TRBD1. Germline V gene data show CDR1 as SNHLY and CDR2 as FYNNEI. V shed 3 bases, J shed 0 bases, and the junction held 2 bases outside the gene matches. The CDR3 spans 15 residues.

The chain is built from TRBV7-9 and TRBJ2-7; D might be TRBD2 (6 bases). The CDR3 length is 15 residues. Germline CDR1 is SEHNR and CDR2 is FQNEAQ (reference sequence). The V end was cut by 5 bases, the J end by 5 bases, with 19 bases between. The CDR3 DNA reads TGTGCCAGCAGCCCTACGGGACTGGCATTCGACGAGCAGTACTTC. Its translation is CASSPTGLAFDEQYF.

This clone was found a few times. The chain employs TRBV7-9 and TRBJ2-5; 7 bases align to TRBD2. The CDR3 is made up of 15 amino acids. With V trimmed by 1 base and J by 4 bases, 6 bases remained unmatched. Germline CDR1 reads SEHNR; CDR2 reads FQNEAQ (reference sequence). The CDR3 region is CASSLEGRVVETQYF. The CDR3 DNA reads TGTGCCAGCAGCTTAGAAGGGAGGGTAGTAGAGACCCAGTACTTC.

The gene calls are TRBV3-1 (or the pseudogene TRBV3-2) and TRBJ1-5, with D possibly being TRBD1 (5 bases). Germline loops: CDR1 LGHDT, CDR2 YNNKEL (reference sequence). The CDR3 has 17 amino acids. V gave up 1 base and J gave up 3 bases, with 16 bases separating them. CDR3 protein: CASSQGMGGALNQPQHF. Written as DNA, the CDR3 is TGTGCCAGCAGCCAAGGTATGGGAGGGGCCCTCAATCAGCCCCAGCATTTT.